The 3 T cell receptor beta chains in this list originate from one sample, sequenced in a study of T-cell reconstitution after alpha-beta-depleted transplantation in children. As it was prepared, the TCRbeta library received unique molecular identifiers. TCRdb redid the calling of the PCR reads with MiXCR, one entry per CDR3 protein. The table lists roughly 490,000 distinct CDR3 sequences, more than 9.5% of them singletons. This sample comprised PBMCs, mostly from graft donor cells, obtained 180 days after TCRalphabeta/CD19-depleted stem cell transplant. Every receptor here comes from a female patient aged 2-10 years who had a stem cell transplant for aplastic anemia, so the T cells may come from the graft donor.

Many counts were recorded for this clonotype. The chain has TRBV11-2 and TRBJ2-1, with D unclear. V lost 2 bases to trimming and J lost 7 bases, with 3 bases between them. This CDR3 comprises 11 residues. CDR1 and CDR2 from the germline V gene are SGHAT and FQNNGV. Here the CDR3 reads CASSLRNEQFF. The CDR3 DNA follows: TGTGCCAGCAGCTTACGGAATGAGCAGTTCTTC.

The chain carries TRBV28 and TRBJ1-2; TRBD1 might be the D (5 bases). Germline CDR1 reads MDHEN; CDR2 reads SYDVKM. Between the trimmed V and J ends, which lost 6 bases and 5 bases, there was a span of 19 bases. The CDR3 has 15 residues. CDR3 DNA: TGTGCCAGCAGCTCAGGGAAGGCAGGGATTTATGGCTACACCTTC. Translating it yields CASSSGKAGIYGYTF.

By its share, this clonotype is medium-sized. The chain has TRBV6-5 and TRBJ1-3; D remains ambiguous. The CDR3 contains 11 residues. Trimming removed 6 bases at V and 4 bases at J, with 4 bases between. Germline V gene sequence: CDR1 MNHEY, CDR2 SVGAGI. This chain's CDR3 is CASRWGNTIYF. The CDR3, as DNA: TGTGCCAGCAGGTGGGGAAACACCATATATTTT.